This T cell receptor beta chain was obtained from a study of shared clonotypes between healthy human individuals. Here immunoSEQ multiplex PCR was the method, and the copy in TCRdb shows in-frame clones only, minus some. The sample lists 850,000 to 1,100,000 clones, around three quarters seen once, with 0.85% to 1% in the top ten. The CDR3 extends over 11 amino acids. V was shortened by 6 bases and J by 6 bases, with 8 bases between the two germline ends. Per germline, CDR1 MNHEY and CDR2 SVGAGI. The specimen sequenced was memory CD4+ T cells from PBMCs. Described subset: CD45RA-negative fraction. J is TRBJ1-1 and V is TRBV6-5; D may be TRBD1 (5 bases). This sequence was found in a man aged 18 to 29 in good health. Some clones in this sample may be carry-over from other donors' samples. This chain's CDR3 is CASSTRAEAFF. The CDR3 nucleotides are TGTGCCAGCAGCACCAGGGCTGAAGCTTTCTTT.